The rows below give T cell receptor beta chains drawn from one sample of a study of shared clonotypes between healthy human individuals. Data came from immunoSEQ multiplex PCR; TCRdb stores just in-frame clones and leaves some out. The table records 2 million to 3 million clones, approximately 93% of them present only once. The source material was naive CD4+ T cells from PBMCs. The receptor set was obtained from a man between 18 and 35 years old in good health. Some clones in this sample may be carry-over from other donors' samples. CDR3s include the opening cysteine and the closing phenylalanine or tryptophan. A D gene is named only where the DNA matches it firmly. The size of a clone is reported for some rows only, either as once, few or many, or as a class for expanded clones.

>TRBJ2-1|NA|TRBV5-6|NA
TGTGCCAGCAGCTTGCGTCGCGGGGTATTACACGATGAGCAGTTCTTC
CASSLRRGVLHDEQFF
>TRBJ2-3|TRBD2|TRBV4-1|NA
TGCGCCAGCAGCCAAGATCGGGGACTAGCGGGAGATACGCAGTATTTT
CASSQDRGLAGDTQYF
>TRBJ2-4|NA|TRBV28|NA
TGTGCCAGCAACCGCTCTAGCCCTAAAAACATTCAGTACTTC
CASNRSSPKNIQYF
>TRBJ1-2|NA|TRBV2|NA
TGTGCCAGCAGTGGCCAGGGAAAGATGTATGGCTACACCTTC
CASSGQGKMYGYTF
>TRBJ2-7|NA|TRBV28|NA
TGTGCCAGCAGCTCCGGGGCCTTGGGGTACGAGCAGTACTTC
CASSSGALGYEQYF
>TRBJ1-2|NA|TRBV6-1|NA
TGTGCCAGCAGTGAAGGTTACAGTCCCCTCGATAACTATGGCTACACCTTC
CASSEGYSPLDNYGYTF
>TRBJ1-1|NA|TRBV6-1|once
TGTGCCAGCAGTGGACCCCAAGGACAGTTTTTGTACGCTGAAGCTTTCTTT
CASSGPQGQFLYAEAFF
>TRBJ2-1|NA|TRBV4-2|once
TGTGCCAGCAGCCAAGATGCCGGACAGCGCAGCTCCTACAATGAGCAGTTCTTC
CASSQDAGQRSSYNEQFF
>TRBJ2-2|NA|TRBV19|once
TGTGCCAGTAGTATCCCGGGGACCGGGGAGCTGTTTTTT
CASSIPGTGELFF
>TRBJ1-4|TRBD1|TRBV7-9|NA
TGTGCCAGCAGGCCCGGGACAGGGGGCGTTCAGTACGAAAAACTGTTTTTT
CASRPGTGGVQYEKLFF
>TRBJ2-6|TRBD2|TRBV7-2|NA
TGTGCCAGCACGCGTCGAGCGGGAGGGCCTTTTGGGGCCAACGTCCTGACTTTC
CASTRRAGGPFGANVLTF
>TRBJ1-4|TRBD1|TRBV6-6|NA
TGTGCCAGCAGTCTCAGACAGGGGGGAGAAAAACTGTTTTTT
CASSLRQGGEKLFF
>TRBJ1-6|NA|TRBV2|NA
TGTGCCAGCACCGAGATGGGACGGGGAAATAATTCACCCCTCCACTTT
CASTEMGRGNNSPLHF
>TRBJ1-1|NA|TRBV28|NA
TGTGCCACTACAGGGCGCGGCACTGAAGCTTTCTTT
CATTGRGTEAFF
>TRBJ2-7|TRBD1|TRBV6-1|NA
TGTGCCAGCAGGGCAGGACAGGGAAACTACGAGCAGTACTTC
CASRAGQGNYEQYF
>TRBJ1-1|NA|TRBV7-2|NA
TGTGCCAGCAGCCTGGAGGGGGGCGCGGCAGCTGAAGCTTTCTTT
CASSLEGGAAAEAFF
>TRBJ1-1|NA|TRBV5-6|NA
TGTGCCAGCAGCTTGGCCCGGGGCGCCACTGAAGCTTTCTTT
CASSLARGATEAFF
>TRBJ2-1|NA|TRBV19|NA
TGTGCCAGTAGTATCTTCCGGACAGCATCGTGGGGTCGTGGTAATGAGCAGTTCTTC
CASSIFRTASWGRGNEQFF
>TRBJ2-7|TRBD1|TRBV11-2|NA
TGTGCCAGCGGGACAGGGACCTACGAGCAGTACTTC
CASGTGTYEQYF
>TRBJ1-1|TRBD1|TRBV20-1|NA
TGCAGTGCGACCGGACAGGAGGCCGCTTTCTTT
CSATGQEAAFF
>TRBJ2-7|NA|TRBV21-1|NA
TGTGCCAGCAGCCCGGGGGCGTCTCCGCGGTACGAGCAGTACTTC
CASSPGASPRYEQYF
>TRBJ2-7|TRBD2|TRBV6-5|NA
TGTGCCAGCAGTTACGCCGGGACTAGCGGGTACGAGCAGTACTTC
CASSYAGTSGYEQYF
>TRBJ2-3|NA|TRBV4-2|NA
TGTGCCAGCAGCCGAAGATTAGGCACAGATACGCAGTATTTT
CASSRRLGTDTQYF
>TRBJ1-4|NA|TRBV14|few
TGTGCCAGCAGCCAAGCAGGAGGGGTTCGGATGAGAAAACTGTTTTTT
CASSQAGGVRMRKLFF
>TRBJ2-1|NA|TRBV7-7|NA
TGTGCCAGCAGCTTAGGTCAGCCCCCCGTGAGTGAGCAGTTCTTC
CASSLGQPPVSEQFF
>TRBJ2-7|TRBD1|TRBV6-5|NA
TGTGCCAGCAGCAACGACAGGGGGCATTTCTACGAGCAGTACTTC
CASSNDRGHFYEQYF
>TRBJ2-1|NA|TRBV2|NA
TGTGCCAGCAGTGACTTCGGGCTCGGGAATGAGCAGTTCTTC
CASSDFGLGNEQFF
>TRBJ1-4|NA|TRBV4-1|NA
TGCGCCAGCCGGGACGGGGGGGTTAGGAATGAAAAACTGTTTTTT
CASRDGGVRNEKLFF
>TRBJ2-1|NA|TRBV9|NA
TGTGCCAGCAGCGTAGTCCCAGTCTTCAATGAGCAGTTCTTC
CASSVVPVFNEQFF
>TRBJ1-5|NA|TRBV5-6|NA
TGTGCCAGCAGCTTGAGGGGGACGTCAAATCAGCCCCAGCATTTT
CASSLRGTSNQPQHF
>TRBJ2-3|TRBD2|TRBV6-4|NA
TGTGCCAGCAGTGCGAGCGGGAGGAGCACAGATACGCAGTATTTT
CASSASGRSTDTQYF
>TRBJ2-1|NA|TRBV9|NA
TGTGCCAGCAGCGTAGTAGTAGCGGTCTACAATGAGCAGTTCTTC
CASSVVVAVYNEQFF
>TRBJ2-5|TRBD2|TRBV7-6|NA
TGTGCCAGCAGTCCATGGGGGGCTAGCGGGAGGGCCGTCGGAGGGACCCAGTACTTC
CASSPWGASGRAVGGTQYF
>TRBJ2-7|NA|TRBV9|NA
TGTGCCAGCAGCGCCCCAGGGGAATACTACGAGCAGTACTTC
CASSAPGEYYEQYF
>TRBJ2-5|NA|TRBV5-1|NA
TGCGCCAGCAGTTCACAAGAGACCCAGTACTTC
CASSSQETQYF
>TRBJ1-4|TRBD1|TRBV5-1|NA
TGCGCCAGCAGCGCGACAGGGGACGCAACTAATGAAAAACTGTTTTTT
CASSATGDATNEKLFF
>TRBJ2-3|NA|TRBV7-8|NA
TGTGCCAGCAGCTCCCTGGGACCAAGCACAGATACGCAGTATTTT
CASSSLGPSTDTQYF
>TRBJ2-3|NA|TRBV4-1|NA
TGCGCCAGCAGCCAAGGGGCCGGGACCCAGACAGATACGCAGTATTTT
CASSQGAGTQTDTQYF
>TRBJ2-6|NA|TRBV2|NA
TGTGCCAGGACAGGTGAAACGACTGGGGCCAACGTCCTGACTTTC
CARTGETTGANVLTF
>TRBJ1-3|TRBD1|TRBV7-9|NA
TGTGCCAGCGGAATCGGACAGGCCGGCGGAAACACCATATATTTT
CASGIGQAGGNTIYF
>TRBJ2-7|TRBD1|TRBV28|NA
TGTGCCAGCAGTCGAACAGGGGCCACCTCCTACGAGCAGTACTTC
CASSRTGATSYEQYF
>TRBJ1-5|NA|TRBV6-6|NA
TGTGCCAGCAGTTACGGGTCAGGACTACGGCCCCAGCATTTT
CASSYGSGLRPQHF
>TRBJ2-7|NA|TRBV7-2|NA
TGTGCCAGCAGCTTATTACTCCTTCTCTACGAGCAGTACTTC
CASSLLLLLYEQYF
>TRBJ2-7|NA|TRBV7-2|NA
TGTGCCAGCAGCTTTGGGGGAGGCAGATTGGGCGAGCAGTACTTC
CASSFGGGRLGEQYF
>TRBJ2-7|NA|TRBV10-3|once
TGTGCCATCAGTGATACTCATTTAAGAGCCCCCTACGAGCAGTACTTC
CAISDTHLRAPYEQYF
>TRBJ2-1|NA|TRBV6-5|NA
TGTGCCAGCAGCCCTCGTAGCGGCGATGAGCAGTTCTTC
CASSPRSGDEQFF
>TRBJ2-3|NA|TRBV9|NA
TGTGCCAGCAGCACGAATCAGGGTAATACGCAGTATTTT
CASSTNQGNTQYF
>TRBJ1-5|NA|TRBV5-6|NA
TGTGCCAGCAGCTTGGTAGGGTACCAGCCCCAGCATTTT
CASSLVGYQPQHF
>TRBJ2-3|NA|TRBV5-1|NA
TGCGCCAGCAGCGGAGGGGAGCTCACAGATACGCAGTATTTT
CASSGGELTDTQYF
>TRBJ2-3|TRBD1|TRBV7-2|NA
TGTGCCAGCAGCCCAGTAATGGGACAGGGGGCGCCACCCGATACGCAGTATTTT
CASSPVMGQGAPPDTQYF